Listed here are 24 T cell receptor beta chains from one sample, sequenced in a study of control samples from healthy donors and cancer patients. Libraries were prepared by immunoSEQ multiplex PCR; TCRdb keeps only in-frame clonotypes and omits some of them. Of about 140,000 clones in the sample, more than 80% are singletons; the top ten hold less than 8.5%. Sequencing was performed on blood. Receptors originate from a man between 18 and 35 years old in good health.

The rearrangement links TRBV18 to TRBJ1-6; TRBD1 might be the D (6 bases). The CDR3 spans 16 residues. The germline gives CDR1 KGHSH, CDR2 LQKENI. Trimming took off 5 bases at V and 5 bases at J, with 16 bases between the two ends. The CDR3 nucleotides are TGTGCCAGCTCAGAAACAGGGCGAAGGCATAATTCACCCCTCCACTTT. It translates to CASSETGRRHNSPLHF.

The chain combines TRBV6-2 or TRBV6-3 with TRBJ2-7; 8 bases agree with TRBD1. The germline gives CDR1 MNHEY, CDR2 SVGEGT. There are 15 residues in the CDR3. With 6 bases clipped from V and 1 base from J, the junction kept 8 bases outside the gene matches. CDR3 residues: CASSKDRVLSYEQYF. The CDR3 nucleotides are TGTGCCAGCAGCAAGGACAGGGTCCTATCCTACGAGCAGTACTTC.

The gene calls are TRBV10-3 and TRBJ1-1; 7 nucleotides align to TRBD1. The CDR3 totals 15 residues. V lost 6 bases to trimming and J lost 1 base; unmatched junction nucleotides: 8. CDR1 and CDR2 from the germline V gene are ENHRY and SYGVKD. The CDR3 here is CAIRRTGDKNTEAFF. The CDR3 DNA is TGTGCCATCAGAAGAACAGGGGACAAGAACACTGAAGCTTTCTTT.

The V gene is TRBV2, the J gene TRBJ2-7; tentatively, D is TRBD1 (6 bases). Trimming removed 7 bases at V and 3 bases at J, with 13 bases between. Germline assignment: CDR1 SNHLY and CDR2 FYNNEI. This CDR3 is 13 amino acids long. In DNA, the CDR3 is TGTGCCAGCAACAGGGCGTTTAACTACGAGCAGTACTTC. It yields the protein CASNRAFNYEQYF.

J is TRBJ1-2 and V is TRBV7-9, with TRBD1 identical over 10 bases. The junction had 6 bases not matched to a gene; V was cut back by 7 bases and J by 7 bases. This CDR3 spans 13 amino acids. CDR1 is SEHNR, CDR2 FQNEAQ, per germline (reference sequence). Here the CDR3 DNA reads TGTGCCAGCAACGATCGGACAGGGGGTGGCTACACCTTC. Residues: CASNDRTGGGYTF.

This sequence joins TRBV7-9 and TRBJ2-2; 8 bases agree with TRBD1. Germline V gene sequence: CDR1 SEHNR, CDR2 FQNEAQ (reference sequence). V dropped 5 bases and J dropped 1; count of bases not matched to a gene: 9. CDR3 length: 17 amino acids. The CDR3 region has the DNA TGTGCCAGCAGCAATCCAACCGGGACAGGGAACACCGGGGAGCTGTTTTTT. Protein product: CASSNPTGTGNTGELFF.

The chain carries TRBV3-1 (or the pseudogene TRBV3-2) and TRBJ1-3; no clear D gene. Trimming cost V 1 base and J 2 bases, with 12 bases left between them. This CDR3 comprises 16 residues. Germline CDR1 LGHDT, CDR2 YNNKEL (reference sequence). For the CDR3, the DNA is TGTGCCAGCAGCCAAGGGGAAAGGCTGGCTGGAAACACCATATATTTT. This translates into CASSQGERLAGNTIYF.

As to this clone: One junction end disagrees with the germline gene, perhaps due to a read error. This chain links TRBV4-2 with TRBJ1-6, with D tentatively TRBD1 (6 bases). The CDR3 length is 12 residues. Germline V lookup: CDR1 LGHNA, CDR2 YNFKEQ. In DNA, the CDR3 is TGTGCCAGCAACCAAGGTCAGGGGCCCCTCCACTTT. This translates into CASNQGQGPLHF.

The V gene is TRBV30, the J gene TRBJ1-1, with 8 bases aligning to TRBD1. Trimming cost V 6 bases and J 4 bases; bases outside gene matches: 4. Germline V gene lookup returns CDR1 GTSNPN and CDR2 SVGIG (reference sequence). This CDR3 comprises 12 residues. The CDR3 sequence is CACRTGFTEAFF. The CDR3 region has the DNA TGTGCCTGCCGGACAGGGTTCACTGAAGCTTTCTTT.

The V call is TRBV7-2, the J call TRBJ1-2, with TRBD1 identical over 9 bases. The CDR3 contains 16 residues. The trim removed 2 bases at V and 6 bases at J, leaving 10 bases unmatched. Germline CDR1 reads SGHTA; CDR2 reads FQGNSA. The CDR3 here is CASSLPKPTGGNGYTF. CDR3 sequence (DNA): TGTGCCAGCAGCTTACCAAAACCCACAGGGGGCAATGGCTACACCTTC. The full variable domain, completed using reference TRBV7-2 and TRBJ1-2, is GAGVSQSPSNKVTEKGKDVELRCDPISGHTALYWYRQSLGQGLEFLIYFQGNSAPDKSGLPSDRFSAERTGGSVSTLTIQRTQQEDSAVYLCASSLPKPTGGNGYTFGSGTRLTVV.

This sequence joins TRBV21-1 and TRBJ1-1; the table calls TRBD1, which could not be checked here. TRBV21-1 has pseudogene status. This CDR3 region has 17 residues. The DNA for the CDR3 is TGTGCCAGCAGCAACAAACAGGACGGGACAGGGACTTCTGAAGCTTTCTTT. The encoded protein is CASSNKQDGTGTSEAFF.

The chain joins TRBV7-3 to TRBJ2-3; TRBD1 might be the D (6 bases). V was pared by 3 bases and J by 2 bases, with 9 bases between. Germline-derived CDR1 and CDR2 are SGHTA and FQGTGA. This CDR3 is 14 amino acids long. CDR3 amino acids: CASSFGDNTDTQYF. In nucleotides, the CDR3 is TGTGCCAGCAGCTTTGGGGACAACACAGATACGCAGTATTTT.

The rearrangement uses TRBV28 and TRBJ2-1, with TRBD1 matching 7 bases. Germline CDR1 MDHEN, CDR2 SYDVKM. CDR3 length equals 11 residues. The V and J ends lost 5 bases and 15 bases, in that order; junction bases with no gene match: 7. The CDR3 DNA reads TGTGCCAGCAGTCCCCGACAGGGCGTGTTCTTC. The encoded protein is CASSPRQGVFF.

This chain connects TRBV6-1 to TRBJ1-4; no firm D call. This CDR3 is built from 12 residues. Deletions cut 0 bases from V and 8 bases from J, with 4 bases between. Germline loops: CDR1 MNHNS, CDR2 SASEGT. CDR3 in DNA: TGTGCCAGCAGTGAAGCTTTCGAAAAACTGTTTTTT. Encoded protein: CASSEAFEKLFF.

The chain combines TRBV5-6 with TRBJ1-4; no clear D. The CDR3 consists of 13 residues. Germline assignment: CDR1 SGHDT and CDR2 YYEEEE. Trimming stripped 0 bases from V and 7 bases from J, with 7 bases between. The CDR3 DNA sequence: TGTGCCAGCAGCTTGGGCCAGACTGAAAAACTGTTTTTT. Its translation: CASSLGQTEKLFF.

The genes are TRBV6-2 or TRBV6-3 and TRBJ1-2; D unresolved. V dropped 2 bases and J dropped 0 bases, with 13 bases sitting between them. CDR1 MNHEY and CDR2 SVGEGT come from the germline V gene. The CDR3 has 16 residues. CDR3 in amino acids: CASSYREVSSNYGYTF. CDR3 sequence (DNA): TGTGCCAGCAGTTACCGCGAAGTTTCTTCTAACTATGGCTACACCTTC.

The chain recombines TRBV7-8 with TRBJ1-1, with D unclear. The CDR3 runs 13 residues. Germline V lookup: CDR1 SGHVS, CDR2 FQNEAQ. The germline V and J ends were trimmed by 1 base and 1 base, with 4 bases remaining between them. The CDR3 DNA follows: TGTGCCAGCAGCTTAGAGGGGAACACTGAAGCTTTCTTT. Its protein is CASSLEGNTEAFF.

This sequence joins TRBV18 and TRBJ1-4; 7 bases line up with TRBD1. Per the germline V gene, CDR1 is KGHSH and CDR2 is LQKENI. The CDR3 covers 15 residues. V trimming: 5 bases; J trimming: 8 bases; junction bases outside the gene matches: 11. The CDR3 spells CASSTTGSGYEKLFF. CDR3 bases: TGTGCCAGCTCAACGACAGGGTCGGGGTACGAAAAACTGTTTTTT.

V gene TRBV12-2 combines with J gene TRBJ2-3. TRBV12-2 is assigned pseudogene status. The CDR3 length is 18 residues. The CDR3 is CASRLDGHGGPSTDTQYF. The CDR3 DNA is TGTGCAAGTCGCTTAGACGGCCACGGGGGCCCCAGCACAGATACGCAGTATTTT.

The V gene is TRBV7-2, the J gene TRBJ1-4, with 8 bases aligning to TRBD1. Germline-derived CDR1 and CDR2 are SGHTA and FQGNSA. The junction had 3 bases not matched to a gene; V was cut back by 4 bases and J by 2 bases. The CDR3 spans 15 residues. The CDR3 loop is CASSSRTGTNEKLFF. The CDR3 DNA reads as TGTGCCAGCAGCTCTCGGACAGGGACTAATGAAAAACTGTTTTTT.

The chain uses TRBV7-2 and TRBJ1-5; maybe TRBD1 (6 bases). The CDR3 consists of 15 residues. Germline assignment: CDR1 SGHTA and CDR2 FQGNSA. V lost 5 bases and J lost 6, with 17 bases in between. The CDR3 DNA reads as TGTGCCAGCAGCCCGAGACAGGCCGTCGGTCAGCCCCAGCATTTT. This encodes CASSPRQAVGQPQHF.

This sequence joins TRBV5-1 and TRBJ2-7; tentatively, D is TRBD1 or TRBD2 (6 bases each). The CDR3 has 14 residues. V lost 7 bases, J lost 2 bases, and 16 bases lay in between. The germline V gene encodes CDR1 SGHRS and CDR2 YFSETQ. The CDR3 DNA sequence: TGCGCCAGCCAAAGGGGGGTCGGGACCTACGAGCAGTACTTC. As protein: CASQRGVGTYEQYF. The full variable domain, in which reference TRBV5-1 and TRBJ2-7 provide the parts outside the CDR3, is KAGVTQTPRYLIKTRGQQVTLSCSPISGHRSVSWYQQTPGQGLQFLFEYFSETQRNKGNFPGRFSGRQFSNSRSEMNVSTLELGDSALYLCASQRGVGTYEQYFGPGTRLTVT.

As for this clone: The junction and the germline gene differ at one end; a read error may be behind it. The same CDR3 can be traced to other DNA sequences in this sample. The V gene is TRBV7-7, the J gene TRBJ2-7; weak D call: TRBD1 (5 bases). CDR1 and CDR2 from the germline V gene are SSHAT and FNYEAQ (reference sequence). This CDR3 has 15 residues. The CDR3 spells CASSLGAGPSYEQYF. CDR3 nucleotide sequence: TGTGCCAGCAGCTTAGGGGCAGGGCCCTCCTACGAGCAATACTTC.

The V and J genes are TRBV19 and TRBJ1-1; D not certain. Trimming left V 5 bases short and J 1 base short, with 8 bases between. Per germline, CDR1 LNHDA and CDR2 SQIVND (reference sequence). The CDR3 sequence is 13 residues long. CDR3 in DNA: TGTGCCAGTAGTCCTCGAGGGAACACTGAAGCTTTCTTT. Amino acid sequence: CASSPRGNTEAFF.